This T cell receptor (beta chain) was sequenced in a study of synovial regulatory T cells in juvenile arthritis. Overall study findings and caveats: Largely private between patients, iaTreg TCR repertoires showed partial overlap with synovial Teff and blood CPL repertoires. Synovial Treg CDR3 sequences overlapped more with iaTregs than other circulating Tregs. Blood Treg cells that were inflammation-associated showed lower TCR diversity than other blood Treg cells.

There are 12 residues in the CDR3. No DNA appears here. Germline loops: CDR1 SGHNT, CDR2 YYREEE (reference sequence). Median disease duration was around seven years, range 0.2-19.1. Assay used: immunoSEQ multiplex PCR; TCRdb lists only in-frame clones, some missing. The sample spans about 10,000 clones; the ten largest clones claim about 1.1%. Turning to this clone: Its antigen remains unknown.

The TCR comes from a donor aged 2-29 years with juvenile idiopathic arthritis. The chain has TRBV5-4 and TRBJ2-5; TCRdb's D call, TRBD2, is unchecked because there is no DNA. Source material: Treg cells from blood. Subset reported: remaining (HLA-DR-negative) circulating blood Treg cells. The CDR3 is CASSLSEETQYF.